One sample yielded the 21 T cell receptor beta chains listed below, sequenced in a study of Graves' ophthalmopathy and Graves' hyperthyroidism. Amplification from RNA transcripts yielded the TCR beta CDR3 regions. Scientists carried out first-round RT-PCR using HTBI primers and then a second-round multiplex PCR. TCRdb reprocessed the multiplex PCR reads via MiXCR and lists one record per CDR3 protein. The data contain around 470,000 distinct CDR3 sequences, 13% to 15% of them singletons. The material sequenced was blood. These receptors were collected from a woman aged 25 to 39 with Graves' ophthalmopathy.

In this sample, this clonotype turned up many times. The CDR3 DNA sequence: TGTGCCAGCAGTTACTCGACTAGCGGGGGAGAGACCCAGTACTTC. Translated, it gives CASSYSTSGGETQYF. This sequence joins TRBV6-5 and TRBJ2-5, with 12 bases that match TRBD2. V lost 0 bases to trimming and J lost 4 bases; unmatched junction nucleotides: 0. This CDR3 is built from 15 residues. The germline V gene encodes CDR1 MNHEY and CDR2 SVGAGI.

This clonotype has a count of ten or more. This rearrangement joins TRBV6-5 to TRBJ2-2, with D perhaps matching TRBD1 (6 bases). Germline CDR1 reads MNHEY; CDR2 reads SVGAGI. The CDR3 has 13 residues. V was shortened by 8 bases and J by 4 bases, with 11 bases between the two germline ends. The CDR3 protein is CASVGQRTGELFF. The CDR3 bases are TGTGCCAGCGTTGGACAGCGCACCGGGGAGCTGTTTTTT.

In this sample, this clonotype turned up a few times. The chain employs TRBV4-1 and TRBJ1-5; D uncertain. CDR1 MGHRA and CDR2 YSYEKL come from the germline V gene. The CDR3 is 15 amino acids. Trimming stripped 4 bases from V and 2 bases from J, with 12 bases between. The CDR3 is CASSLQERGNQPQHF. The CDR3 DNA reads TGCGCCAGCAGCCTTCAGGAGAGGGGCAATCAGCCCCAGCATTTT.

This clonotype was seen more than once but under ten times. The V gene is TRBV18, the J gene TRBJ2-2, with D maybe TRBD1 (5 bases). The CDR3 totals 17 residues. Germline CDR1 reads KGHSH; CDR2 reads LQKENI. V shed 1 base and J shed 3 bases, with 15 bases lying between them. The CDR3 protein is CASSPRQGKVDTGELFF. The CDR3, as DNA: TGTGCCAGCTCACCACGGCAGGGAAAGGTAGACACCGGGGAGCTGTTTTTT.

The V call is TRBV6-1, the J call TRBJ1-1; a weak D match, TRBD1 (5 bases). The V and J ends lost 6 bases and 3 bases respectively, with 14 bases between them. Germline CDR1 is MNHNS and CDR2 is SASEGT. This CDR3 contains 14 residues. The DNA for the CDR3 is TGTGCCAGCAGGTTAAGCAGGGATCACACTGAAGCTTTCTTT. Translated, it gives CASRLSRDHTEAFF.

This clonotype was counted many times. The chain has TRBV28 and TRBJ1-1, with 10 bases aligning to TRBD1. Germline V gene data show CDR1 as MDHEN and CDR2 as SYDVKM. This CDR3 has 14 residues. The junction had 7 bases not matched to a gene; V was cut back by 7 bases and J by 5 bases. For the CDR3, the DNA is TGTGCCAGCACCCCGGACAGGGGGTGGACTGAAGCTTTCTTT. It encodes CASTPDRGWTEAFF.

The gene calls are TRBV19 and TRBJ2-7; 7 nucleotides match TRBD1. The CDR3 runs to 14 residues. V was pared by 7 bases and J by 2 bases, with 8 bases of the junction left unmatched. The V gene's germline CDR1 is LNHDA and CDR2 SQIVND (reference sequence). The CDR3 reads CASKRPQGAYEQYF. The DNA of the CDR3 is TGTGCCAGTAAACGACCCCAGGGGGCCTACGAGCAGTACTTC. Using reference TRBV19 and TRBJ2-7 for the parts outside the CDR3, the full variable domain is DGGITQSPKYLFRKEGQNVTLSCEQNLNHDAMYWYRQDPGQGLRLIYYSQIVNDFQKGDIAEGYSVSREKKESFPLTVTSAQKNPTAFYLCASKRPQGAYEQYFGPGTRLTVT.

The chain combines TRBV5-1 with TRBJ2-5; D gene ambiguous. Germline V gene data show CDR1 as SGHRS and CDR2 as YFSETQ. Trimming took 3 bases from V and 5 from J, leaving 17 bases between them. CDR3 size: 15 residues. CDR3 sequence: CASSSVTGPLETQYF. The CDR3 DNA reads as TGCGCCAGCAGCTCGGTGACGGGTCCGCTGGAGACCCAGTACTTC.

The chain recombines TRBV9 with TRBJ1-1; D call uncertain. The CDR3 has 14 residues. Germline V lookup: CDR1 SGDLS, CDR2 YYNGEE. The V gene lost 0 bases and the J gene lost 8 bases, with 14 bases spanning the gap. CDR3 sequence reads: CASSVGPHMAEAFF. The DNA of the CDR3 is TGTGCCAGCAGCGTAGGGCCGCATATGGCCGAAGCTTTCTTT.

This clonotype was detected ten times or more. This sequence joins TRBV4-1 and TRBJ2-5; D possibly corresponds to TRBD2 (6 bases). The CDR3 is 13 amino acids. Germline-derived CDR1 and CDR2 are MGHRA and YSYEKL. V was trimmed by 3 bases and J by 7 bases, leaving 12 bases between them. CDR3 in DNA: TGCGCCAGCAGCCAGGGGCTAGCGACGACCCAGTACTTC. This translates into CASSQGLATTQYF.

This clonotype is a singleton in its sample. This chain links TRBV6-5 with TRBJ2-7, with D maybe TRBD1 (5 bases). The CDR3 loop spans 14 amino acids. V was shortened by 4 bases and J by 3 bases, with 13 bases between the two germline ends. CDR1 and CDR2 from the germline V gene are MNHEY and SVGAGI. This CDR3 reads CASSSQGTGYEQYF. CDR3 DNA: TGTGCCAGCAGTTCCCAGGGAACTGGCTACGAGCAGTACTTC.

This clonotype was detected ten times or more. The J gene is TRBJ1-5, the V gene TRBV6-1; D gene ambiguous. Trimming removed 5 bases from V and 5 bases from J, with 16 bases in between. The CDR3 covers 15 residues. CDR1 is MNHNS, CDR2 SASEGT, per germline. CDR3 residues: CASSTPRGGDQPQHF. The CDR3 DNA reads TGTGCCAGCAGTACCCCGCGCGGCGGGGATCAGCCCCAGCATTTT.

This clonotype turned up a few times. The chain recombines TRBV9 with TRBJ1-1; D perhaps matches TRBD1 (6 bases). The ends were cut back, 3 bases at V and 4 bases at J, with 10 bases in the middle. This CDR3 is built from 13 residues. The germline CDR1 and CDR2 sequences are SGDLS and YYNGEE. The CDR3 bases are TGTGCCAGCAGCGCCGGGGGGCTCACTGAAGCTTTCTTT. It codes for CASSAGGLTEAFF.

The table lists this clonotype with many counts. The V gene is TRBV6-2 or TRBV6-3, the J gene TRBJ2-5; D might be TRBD1 (5 bases). V was cut by 6 bases and J by 1 base, with 21 bases left in between. CDR1 is MNHEY, CDR2 SVGEGT, per germline. This CDR3 contains 17 residues. CDR3 amino acids: CASSNNPRVPPQETQYF. CDR3 nucleotides: TGTGCCAGCAGCAACAACCCCAGGGTACCCCCCCAAGAGACCCAGTACTTC.

The genes are TRBV24-1 and TRBJ2-5, with D unresolved. Trimming shortened V by 5 bases and J by 5 bases, and 11 bases separated the two germline ends. The CDR3 is made up of 13 amino acids. Germline V gives CDR1 KGHDR, CDR2 SFDVKD. The CDR3 nucleotides are TGTGCCACCAGTGTAGGTAGTAGGGAGACCCAGTACTTC. Translating gives CATSVGSRETQYF.

This chain uses TRBV5-1 with TRBJ2-7; D is undetermined. The CDR3 contains 13 residues. Trimming shortened V by 0 bases and J by 6 bases, and 10 bases separated the two germline ends. Germline V gives CDR1 SGHRS, CDR2 YFSETQ. Here the CDR3 DNA reads TGCGCCAGCAGCTTGGAACGGGTCGGCGAGCAGTACTTC. Its protein is CASSLERVGEQYF.

The V and J genes are TRBV3-1 and TRBJ1-3, with D unclear. The germline V gene encodes CDR1 LGHDT and CDR2 YNNKEL (reference sequence). The CDR3 consists of 14 residues. V was clipped by 2 bases and J by 0 bases, with 5 bases between them. The CDR3 protein is CASSQTISGNTIYF. The CDR3 DNA reads TGTGCCAGCAGCCAAACTATCTCTGGAAACACCATATATTTT. The full variable domain, completed using reference TRBV3-1 and TRBJ1-3, is DTAVSQTPKYLVTQMGNDKSIKCEQNLGHDTMYWYKQDSKKFLKIMFSYNNKELIINETVPNRFSPKSPDKAHLNLHINSLELGDSAVYFCASSQTISGNTIYFGEGSWLTVV.

This clonotype showed up just a few times. This chain links TRBV30 with TRBJ1-1; no definite D call. The CDR3 is 13 amino acids. V lost 0 bases and J 4 bases, leaving 9 bases between the germline ends. Germline CDR1 GTSNPN, CDR2 SVGIG (reference sequence). The CDR3 region has the DNA TGTGCCTGGAGTGTCTTTTCGGGCACTGAAGCTTTCTTT. Its translation: CAWSVFSGTEAFF.

This chain links TRBV13 with TRBJ1-2; 7 bases align to TRBD1. CDR3 length equals 14 residues. Germline CDR1 reads PRHDT; CDR2 reads FYEKMQ (reference sequence). The junction had 6 bases not matched to a gene; V was cut back by 5 bases and J by 3 bases. The CDR3 loop reads CASSLWTGDYGYTF. CDR3 DNA sequence: TGTGCCAGCAGCCTATGGACAGGAGACTATGGCTACACCTTC. Complete variable domain (other parts from reference TRBV13 and TRBJ1-2): AAGVIQSPRHLIKEKRETATLKCYPIPRHDTVYWYQQGPGQDPQFLISFYEKMQSDKGSIPDRFSAQQFSDYHSELNMSSLELGDSALYFCASSLWTGDYGYTFGSGTRLTVV.

V is TRBV7-2 and J is TRBJ2-7; 8 bases align to TRBD2. The J call may be incorrect, as the DNA end agrees better with TRBJ2-5. The V gene's germline CDR1 is SGHTA and CDR2 FQGNSA. The CDR3 has 18 amino acids. The CDR3 DNA reads as TGTGCCAGCAGCTTAGCTCGGGGAGAGCGGGGGAAACGAGAGACCCAGTACTTC. Its translation: CASSLARGERGKRETQYF.

This clonotype appeared many times. V gene TRBV6-1 combines with J gene TRBJ2-4; TRBD2 agrees at 10 bases. The CDR3 has 15 amino acids. Per the germline V gene, CDR1 is MNHNS and CDR2 is SASEGT. V lost 5 bases to trimming and J lost 6 bases; unmatched junction nucleotides: 7. The CDR3 DNA follows: TGTGCCAGCAGTATAAAAGCGGGAGGGGGAAACATTCAGTACTTC. Its protein is CASSIKAGGGNIQYF.